A selection of T cell receptor beta chains follows, all from one sample in a study of shared T cell receptors in the human thymus. Clones were sequenced by immunoSEQ multiplex PCR, and TCRdb holds only the in-frame ones, with some missing. This sample has some 400,000 clones, with roughly 94% found just once. The sample comprised thymocytes. These receptors originate from a human donor. Both conserved end residues are part of each CDR3. D genes are given only for firm matches. Part of the rows lack a size; the others show once, few, many or a class for expanded clones.

J | V | size | D | CDR3 | DNA
TRBJ1-1 | TRBV27 | . | . | CASRAAGNTEAFF | TGTGCCAGCAGGGCGGCAGGGAACACTGAAGCTTTCTTT
TRBJ2-4 | TRBV4-2 | . | TRBD2 | CASSPPDEAGAAGLAKNIQYF | TGTGCCAGCAGCCCGCCGGACGAAGCGGGGGCTGCGGGGCTAGCCAAAAACATTCAGTACTTC
TRBJ2-3 | TRBV5-1 | . | . | CASRGDTQYF | TGCGCCAGCAGGGGAGATACGCAGTATTTT
TRBJ2-7 | TRBV5-4 | . | TRBD1 | CASTQQTGGEQYF | TGTGCCAGCACCCAACAGACAGGGGGAGAGCAGTACTTC
TRBJ1-3 | TRBV4-1 | . | TRBD1 | CASSPKGTGRSGNTIYF | TGCGCCAGCAGCCCCAAGGGGACAGGTCGCTCTGGAAACACCATATATTTT
TRBJ2-2 | TRBV4-1 | . | . | CASSQLRDPNGELFF | TGCGCCAGCAGCCAACTCCGGGACCCGAACGGGGAGCTGTTTTTT
TRBJ2-3 | TRBV30 | once | TRBD2 | CAWGLAVSTDTQYF | TGTGCCTGGGGACTAGCGGTTAGCACAGATACGCAGTATTTT
TRBJ1-2 | TRBV28 | . | . | CASSLNAGEDTF | TGTGCCAGCAGTTTAAATGCGGGGGAGGACACCTTC
TRBJ2-1 | TRBV27 | once | TRBD1 | CASSFSGQGAWEQFF | TGTGCCAGCAGTTTTTCGGGACAGGGGGCTTGGGAGCAGTTCTTC
TRBJ2-3 | TRBV5-1 | . | TRBD1 | CASSLHPGQEIIGVCPDTQYF | TGCGCCAGCAGCTTACATCCGGGACAGGAGATAATTGGGGTGTGCCCAGATACGCAGTATTTT
TRBJ1-1 | TRBV6-4 | . | . | CASSDPRWGTEAFF | TGTGCCAGCAGTGACCCTAGGTGGGGGACTGAAGCTTTCTTT
TRBJ2-2 | TRBV6-5 | . | . | CASRWGPGSSGELFF | TGTGCCAGCAGGTGGGGGCCCGGGTCGTCCGGGGAGCTGTTTTTT
TRBJ1-5 | TRBV4-2 | . | TRBD1 | CASSQNRDRGRRNQPQHF | TGTGCCAGCAGCCAAAACCGGGACAGGGGGCGTCGCAATCAGCCCCAGCATTTT
TRBJ2-1 | TRBV27 | . | . | CASSIQATPPGEQFF | TGTGCCAGCAGCATCCAGGCGACCCCTCCCGGGGAGCAGTTCTTC
TRBJ1-2 | TRBV10-3 | . | . | CAIREDGAYGYTF | TGTGCCATCCGGGAGGACGGGGCCTATGGCTACACCTTC
TRBJ1-4 | TRBV27 | . | . | CASSCRGGRNEKLFF | TGTGCCAGCAGTTGCCGCGGGGGGCGGAATGAAAAACTGTTTTTT
TRBJ2-3 | TRBV14 | . | TRBD2 | CASSQASRLAGGKDTQYF | TGTGCCAGCAGCCAAGCCTCCAGGCTAGCGGGAGGGAAGGATACGCAGTATTTT
TRBJ1-2 | TRBV25-1 | once | . | CASSKDSRVAF | TGTGCCAGCAGTAAGGACAGTCGTGTCGCCTTC
TRBJ2-1 | TRBV5-4 | . | . | CASSLEGRAGEQFF | TGTGCCAGCAGCTTGGAGGGCAGGGCGGGTGAGCAGTTCTTC
TRBJ2-7 | TRBV25-1 | . | . | CASSEYTGGTYEQYF | TGTGCCAGCAGTGAATATACCGGGGGCACCTACGAGCAGTACTTC
TRBJ2-3 | TRBV10-3 | . | . | CAISEPGSTDTQYF | TGTGCCATCAGTGAACCCGGAAGCACAGATACGCAGTATTTT
TRBJ2-1 | TRBV11-3 | once | . | CASSLSGQGQFF | TGTGCCAGCAGCTTAAGTGGGCAGGGGCAGTTCTTC
TRBJ2-7 | TRBV6-6 | . | . | CASSYLDYEQYF | TGTGCCAGCAGTTACTTAGACTACGAGCAGTACTTC
TRBJ1-5 | TRBV19 | . | . | CASSITFQPQHF | TGTGCCAGTAGTATAACTTTCCAGCCCCAGCATTTT
TRBJ2-5 | TRBV5-4 | . | . | CASSLAPHPDGKTQYF | TGTGCCAGCAGCTTGGCCCCTCATCCGGATGGAAAGACCCAGTACTTC
TRBJ1-5 | TRBV6-5 | . | . | CASIEQASNQPQHF | TGTGCCAGCATTGAACAGGCTAGCAATCAGCCCCAGCATTTT
TRBJ2-1 | TRBV10-2 | . | . | CASSVFMGLDFYNEQFF | TGCGCCAGCAGTGTTTTCATGGGACTCGACTTCTACAATGAGCAGTTCTTC
TRBJ2-5 | TRBV28 | . | . | CASSFVQGRETQYF | TGTGCCAGCAGTTTTGTACAGGGTCGGGAGACCCAGTACTTC
TRBJ1-5 | TRBV19 | . | . | CASTRQGDSQPQHF | TGTGCCAGTACTAGGCAGGGCGATAGTCAGCCCCAGCATTTT
TRBJ2-7 | TRBV19 | . | TRBD2 | CASSWASGKDEQYF | TGTGCCAGTAGTTGGGCTAGCGGGAAGGACGAGCAGTACTTC
TRBJ2-2 | TRBV7-6 | . | TRBD1 | CASSLERDRETGELFF | TGTGCCAGCAGCTTAGAAAGAGACAGGGAGACCGGGGAGCTGTTTTTT
TRBJ2-3 | TRBV6-1 | . | . | CASSEIGTPQRDTQYF | TGTGCCAGCAGTGAAATCGGGACACCTCAAAGGGATACGCAGTATTTT
TRBJ2-7 | TRBV29-1 | once | . | CSVGVKPSYEQYF | TGCAGCGTGGGAGTTAAGCCCTCCTACGAGCAGTACTTC
TRBJ2-6 | TRBV29-1 | . | . | CSVEVRLNPGANVLTF | TGCAGCGTTGAAGTTAGGTTGAACCCTGGGGCCAACGTCCTGACTTTC
TRBJ2-1 | TRBV7-9 | . | . | CASSLSFLPGGEQFF | TGTGCCAGCAGCCTTAGCTTCCTCCCCGGCGGTGAGCAGTTCTTC
TRBJ2-3 | TRBV21-1 | . | . | CASSKAASGRCTDTQYF | TGTGCCAGCAGCAAAGCGGCTAGCGGGAGGTGCACAGATACGCAGTATTTT
TRBJ2-7 | TRBV18 | . | TRBD1 | CASSPPWGRTGGIPEQYF | TGTGCCAGCTCACCACCGTGGGGCCGGACAGGCGGAATCCCGGAGCAGTACTTC
TRBJ2-7 | TRBV7-8 | . | TRBD2 | CASSSGLAGGRSSYEQYF | TGTGCCAGCAGCTCAGGACTAGCGGGAGGCCGCAGCTCCTACGAGCAGTACTTC
TRBJ1-1 | TRBV18 | . | . | CASSPSALDTEAFF | TGTGCCAGCTCACCATCGGCGTTGGACACTGAAGCTTTCTTT
TRBJ2-7 | TRBV29-1 | . | . | CSTVGVAYEQYF | TGCAGCACAGTCGGGGTCGCCTACGAGCAGTACTTC
TRBJ2-2 | TRBV6-5 | . | . | CASSSGHTGELFF | TGTGCCAGCAGTTCGGGACACACCGGGGAGCTGTTTTTT
TRBJ2-1 | TRBV11-2 | . | TRBD2 | CASSFRRERSYNEQFF | TGTGCCAGCAGCTTTAGGCGGGAGAGGTCCTACAATGAGCAGTTCTTC
TRBJ2-1 | TRBV7-9 | . | TRBD1 | CASSLRAGQGAYNEQFF | TGTGCCAGCAGCTTACGGGCGGGACAGGGCGCCTACAATGAGCAGTTCTTC
TRBJ2-7 | TRBV4-2 | . | . | CASSQGIRQARLNEQYF | TGTGCCAGCAGCCAAGGGATCCGACAGGCCCGTTTGAACGAGCAGTACTTC
TRBJ2-5 | TRBV4-2 | . | . | CASSQDRRVQETQYF | TGTGCCAGCAGCCAAGATCGGAGGGTCCAAGAGACCCAGTACTTC
TRBJ2-2 | TRBV18 | . | . | CASSPISISAGELFF | TGTGCCAGCTCACCAATAAGTATCTCCGCCGGGGAGCTGTTTTTT
TRBJ2-7 | TRBV27 | . | . | CASAGRTYEQYF | TGTGCCAGCGCCGGGCGGACCTACGAGCAGTACTTC
TRBJ1-2 | TRBV7-2 | . | . | CASSPSPVAYGYTF | TGTGCCAGCAGCCCCAGCCCCGTTGCCTATGGCTACACCTTC
TRBJ1-2 | TRBV4-1 | once | . | CASSQEIELYSYGYTF | TGCGCCAGCAGCCAAGAAATTGAACTCTATTCGTATGGCTACACCTTC
TRBJ2-7 | TRBV4-3 | . | TRBD2 | CASSQAGLAVYEQYF | TGCGCCAGCAGCCAAGCCGGACTAGCGGTTTACGAGCAGTACTTC
TRBJ1-5 | TRBV30 | . | TRBD1 | CAWSVIGQGTDQPQHF | TGTGCCTGGAGTGTAATCGGACAGGGAACAGATCAGCCCCAGCATTTT
TRBJ2-1 | TRBV5-1 | once | TRBD2 | CASSRAAGGAWNEQFF | TGCGCCAGCAGCAGAGCAGCGGGAGGGGCCTGGAATGAGCAGTTCTTC
TRBJ1-5 | TRBV4-1 | once | . | CASSQDLGYQPQHF | TGCGCCAGCAGCCAAGATCTGGGGTATCAGCCCCAGCATTTT